The 23 T cell receptor beta chains below come from one sample, sequenced in a study of cytomegalovirus exposure and HLA in healthy donors. The PCR was carried out with 60 Vbeta primers and 13 Jbeta primers. Data came from immunoSEQ multiplex PCR; TCRdb stores just in-frame clones and leaves some out. The table includes about 130,000 clones, 60% to 80% detected once. Sequencing used PBMCs. The source is a man under 40 in good health and CMV-seronegative.

The CDR3: CAWSGAGDEQYF. DNA of the CDR3: TGTGCCTGGAGTGGAGCGGGAGACGAGCAGTACTTC. The rearrangement joins TRBV30 to TRBJ2-7, with 8 bases lining up with TRBD2. Looked up from germline, CDR1 is GTSNPN and CDR2 is SVGIG (reference sequence). V shed 1 base and J 5 bases; nucleotides not matched to a gene: 1. The CDR3 runs 12 residues. The variable domain in full, with the rest retrieved from reference TRBV30 and TRBJ2-7, is SQTIHQWPATLVQPVGSPLSLECTVEGTSNPNLYWYRQAAGRGLQLLFYSVGIGQISSEVPQNLSASRPQDRQFILSSKKLLLSDSGFYLCAWSGAGDEQYFGPGTRLTVT.

The V gene is TRBV7-6, the J gene TRBJ2-2; D call uncertain. Trimming removed 5 bases at V and 4 bases at J, with 14 bases between. This CDR3 has 15 amino acids. Germline V gene sequence: CDR1 SGHVS, CDR2 FNYEAQ. The CDR3 region is CASSPQAYPTGELFF. The CDR3 DNA reads as TGTGCCAGCAGCCCGCAAGCGTATCCCACCGGGGAGCTGTTTTTT.

The chain recombines TRBV6-5 with TRBJ2-7; D unresolved. With 2 bases removed from V and 6 bases from J, the gap between germline ends came to 8 bases. The CDR3 consists of 12 residues. Germline CDR1 and CDR2: MNHEY and SVGAGI. CDR3 in amino acids: CASSYTATEQYF. In nucleotides, the CDR3 is TGTGCCAGCAGTTACACTGCAACCGAGCAGTACTTC.

The genes are TRBV6-1 and TRBJ1-1, with a tentative D call TRBD1 (5 bases). CDR1 is MNHNS and CDR2 is SASEGT in the germline V gene. The CDR3 loop spans 15 amino acids. The V gene lost 3 bases and the J gene lost 5 bases, with 16 bases spanning the gap. CDR3 region: CASSDIQASRTEAFF. The DNA of the CDR3 is TGTGCCAGCAGTGATATACAGGCCTCGCGGACTGAAGCTTTCTTT.

The chain carries TRBV18 and TRBJ1-5, with TRBD1 as a possible D gene (6 bases). V was pared by 3 bases and J by 1 base, with 7 bases between. CDR1 is KGHSH, CDR2 LQKENI, per germline. CDR3 length: 14 residues. The CDR3 bases are TGTGCCAGCTCACCCGGACAGAGCAATCAGCCCCAGCATTTT. Translating it yields CASSPGQSNQPQHF.

The CDR3 loop is CASRARGQGSNQPQHF. As DNA, the CDR3 is TGTGCCAGCAGAGCCCGCGGACAGGGCAGCAATCAGCCCCAGCATTTT. The chain is built from TRBV6-6 and TRBJ1-5; 8 bases align to TRBD1. This CDR3 contains 16 residues. Germline V gives CDR1 MNHNY, CDR2 SVGAGI (reference sequence). Trimming at V came to 6 bases and at J to 1 base, leaving 8 bases not matched to a gene.

The chain recombines TRBV18 with TRBJ2-6; 8 nucleotides match TRBD1. The germline gives CDR1 KGHSH, CDR2 LQKENI. Trimming at V came to 5 bases and at J to 3 bases, leaving 9 bases not matched to a gene. The CDR3 consists of 17 residues. The CDR3 DNA reads as TGTGCCAGCTCAGGGCAGGGGGCCTTCGGTGGGGCCAACGTCCTGACTTTC. Protein: CASSGQGAFGGANVLTF.

The V and J genes are TRBV6-1 and TRBJ1-2; 7 bases are shared with TRBD1. The CDR3 is 14 residues long. The V gene end was trimmed by 4 bases and the J gene end by 8 bases; junction bases not matched to a gene: 10. Germline V CDR1 and CDR2: MNHNS, SASEGT. In DNA form, the CDR3 reads TGTGCCAGCAGTGGAGCCCGACAGGGTCGAGGCTACACCTTC. Translating gives CASSGARQGRGYTF.

The J gene is TRBJ2-3, the V gene TRBV11-3; possibly TRBD2 for D (6 bases). V lost 5 bases, J lost 0 bases, and 12 bases lay in between. Germline V gene lookup returns CDR1 SGHNT and CDR2 YENEEA. The CDR3 has 15 amino acids. CDR3 region: CASSPRGTSTDTQYF. The CDR3 DNA reads as TGTGCCAGCAGCCCCCGCGGGACTAGCACAGATACGCAGTATTTT.

This clone was picked up one time. The gene calls are TRBV28 and TRBJ1-5; weak D call: TRBD1 (6 bases). Germline CDR1 reads MDHEN; CDR2 reads SYDVKM. The CDR3 sequence is 14 residues long. V lost 3 bases to trimming and J lost 7 bases, with 13 bases between them. This chain's CDR3 is CASSFGGGGQPQHF. The CDR3 DNA reads as TGTGCCAGCAGTTTCGGAGGGGGGGGGCAGCCCCAGCATTTT.

This clone was picked up a small number of times. The gene calls are TRBV30 and TRBJ2-7, with D possibly being TRBD1 (6 bases). Looked up from germline, CDR1 is GTSNPN and CDR2 is SVGIG (reference sequence). CDR3 length: 11 amino acids. The germline V and J ends were trimmed by 4 bases and 6 bases, with 10 bases remaining between them. CDR3 DNA: TGTGCCTGGACTGTGGGGGCCGAGCAGTACTTC. Protein product: CAWTVGAEQYF.

The chain is built from TRBV5-1 and TRBJ2-2, with D possibly matching TRBD2 (6 bases). CDR3 length: 15 amino acids. V lost 2 bases and J 3 bases, leaving 11 bases between the germline ends. Germline V gene data show CDR1 as SGHRS and CDR2 as YFSETQ. CDR3 in DNA: TGCGCCAGCAGCTTCGGGACTCGAGACACCGGGGAGCTGTTTTTT. This gives the protein CASSFGTRDTGELFF.

The chain couples TRBV6-5 to TRBJ1-2; unclear D gene. Per germline, CDR1 MNHEY and CDR2 SVGAGI. The V gene lost 0 bases and the J gene lost 5 bases, with 10 bases spanning the gap. The CDR3 contains 14 residues. The CDR3 coding sequence is TGTGCCAGCAGTTACTCGAGTAGCAGTTATGGCTACACCTTC. Protein product: CASSYSSSSYGYTF.

The chain recombines TRBV5-1 with TRBJ2-5; D uncertain. The V and J ends lost 0 bases and 1 base respectively, with 7 bases between them. Per the germline V gene, CDR1 is SGHRS and CDR2 is YFSETQ. The CDR3 covers 14 residues. The CDR3 region is CASSLVAAQETQYF. CDR3 in DNA: TGCGCCAGCAGCTTGGTAGCAGCCCAAGAGACCCAGTACTTC.

This sequence joins TRBV4-2 and TRBJ2-1; 8 nucleotides match TRBD2. The V gene's germline CDR1 is LGHNA and CDR2 YNFKEQ. The CDR3 extends over 17 amino acids. Unmatched junction bases numbered 4, after V lost 0 bases and J lost 0 bases. The chain's CDR3 is CASSQDSGRASYNEQFF. Written as DNA, the CDR3 is TGTGCCAGCAGCCAAGATTCCGGGAGGGCCTCCTACAATGAGCAGTTCTTC.

This clone was observed a handful of times. The rearrangement uses TRBV6-5 and TRBJ1-1; 8 bases match TRBD1. Germline V gene lookup returns CDR1 MNHEY and CDR2 SVGAGI. J gave up 2 bases and V 5 bases, and 7 bases lay outside the gene matches. The length of the CDR3 is 15 residues. The chain's CDR3 is CASSHGQGYNTEAFF. Written as DNA, the CDR3 is TGTGCCAGCAGTCACGGACAGGGTTACAACACTGAAGCTTTCTTT.

This clone was detected only once. The chain couples TRBV7-2 to TRBJ1-2, with D possibly being TRBD1 (6 bases). The CDR3 extends over 15 amino acids. Germline V lookup: CDR1 SGHTA, CDR2 FQGNSA. V was cut by 3 bases and J by 7 bases, with 18 bases left in between. CDR3: CASSLNSVGGCGYTF. DNA of the CDR3: TGTGCCAGCAGCTTGAACTCGGTTGGGGGCTGTGGCTACACCTTC.

The chain recombines TRBV30 with TRBJ1-5; TRBD1 is a possible D gene (5 bases). Germline values: CDR1 GTSNPN, CDR2 SVGIG (reference sequence). Deletions cut 0 bases from V and 6 bases from J, with 9 bases between. There are 13 residues in the CDR3. The CDR3: CAWSVGAGQPQHF. For the CDR3, the DNA is TGTGCCTGGAGTGTAGGGGCCGGTCAGCCCCAGCATTTT.

CDR3 coding DNA: TGTGCCAGTCAGGACAGTTACGATCAGCCCCAGCATTTT. It specifies CASQDSYDQPQHF. The chain recombines TRBV18 with TRBJ1-5; tentative D call: TRBD1 (6 bases). The length of the CDR3 is 13 residues. V lost 9 bases and J lost 5, with 14 bases in between. Germline CDR1 is KGHSH and CDR2 is LQKENI.

The CDR3: CASSPGNEKLFF. The CDR3 DNA reads as TGTGCCAGCAGCCCCGGGAATGAAAAACTGTTTTTT. V and J are TRBV6-1 and TRBJ1-4; D remains unclear. The germline V gene has CDR1 MNHNS and CDR2 SASEGT. Between the trimmed V and J ends, which lost 6 bases and 5 bases, there was a span of 7 bases. The CDR3 consists of 12 residues.

On this clone: Compared with germline, one end of the junction differs, possibly owing to a read error. This sequence joins TRBV6-5 and TRBJ2-3; TRBD2 aligns across 7 bases. The CDR3 sequence is 13 residues long. From germline, CDR1 is MNHEY and CDR2 SVGAGI. The CDR3: CASNDEKAGKVHF. Written as DNA, the CDR3 is TGTGCCAGCAACGACGAAAAAGCGGGAAAGGTGCATTTT.

In its sample, this clone was seen once. The chain couples TRBV19 to TRBJ2-6; tentative D call: TRBD1 (5 bases). Germline-derived CDR1 and CDR2 are LNHDA and SQIVND (reference sequence). Between the trimmed V and J ends, which lost 4 bases and 0 bases, there was a span of 16 bases. CDR3 length equals 18 residues. As DNA, the CDR3 is TGTGCCAGTAGTACAAAAACAGGTCCATACTCTGGGGCCAACGTCCTGACTTTC. Translation gives CASSTKTGPYSGANVLTF.

CDR3 sequence reads: CASSPNGGFSYEQYF. Written as DNA, the CDR3 is TGTGCCAGCAGCCCAAACGGTGGTTTCTCCTACGAGCAGTACTTC. The chain joins TRBV7-2 to TRBJ2-5; D is unclear. The J call may be wrong; the DNA end is better matched by TRBJ2-7. CDR1 SGHTA and CDR2 FQGNSA come from the germline V gene. The CDR3 loop spans 15 amino acids.